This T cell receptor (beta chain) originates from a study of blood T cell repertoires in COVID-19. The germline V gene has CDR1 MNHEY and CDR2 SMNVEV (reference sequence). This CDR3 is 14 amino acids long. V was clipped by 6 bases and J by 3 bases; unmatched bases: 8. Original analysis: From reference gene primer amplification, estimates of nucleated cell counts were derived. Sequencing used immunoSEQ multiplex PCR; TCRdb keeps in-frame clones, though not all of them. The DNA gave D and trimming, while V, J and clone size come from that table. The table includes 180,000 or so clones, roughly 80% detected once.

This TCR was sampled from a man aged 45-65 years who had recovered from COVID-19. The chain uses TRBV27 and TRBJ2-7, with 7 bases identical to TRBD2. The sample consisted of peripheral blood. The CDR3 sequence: CASRRDYTNYEQYF. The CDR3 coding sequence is TGTGCCAGCAGGAGGGACTACACTAACTACGAGCAGTACTTC.